The 24 T cell receptor beta chains given below trace back to one sample, sequenced in a study of T cell responses to AZD1222 COVID-19 vaccine. Produced via immunoSEQ multiplex PCR; TCRdb's table is partial and in-frame only. The sample lists around 100,000 clones, more than 85% occurring once. The sample consisted of peripheral blood, taken on day 0 of AZD1222 vaccination. These receptors originate from an adult in good health.

The chain links TRBV5-6 to TRBJ2-5; D gene unclear. The CDR3 sequence is 11 residues long. In germline, CDR1 is SGHDT, CDR2 YYEEEE. Trimming shortened V by 1 base and J by 4 bases, and 2 bases separated the two germline ends. The CDR3 spells CASSLRETQYF. CDR3 in DNA: TGTGCCAGCAGCTTGAGAGAGACCCAGTACTTC.

The chain carries TRBV28 and TRBJ1-2; no clear D. CDR3 size: 14 residues. CDR1 and CDR2 (germline): MDHEN, SYDVKM. With 7 bases removed from V and 7 bases from J, the gap between germline ends came to 19 bases. The CDR3 DNA sequence: TGTGCCAGCACCCCGGGAAGGGCCGTCGCTGGCTACACCTTC. Its protein product is CASTPGRAVAGYTF.

The V and J genes are TRBV21-1 and TRBJ2-2; the table's TRBD2 call for D was not verified on the DNA. TRBV21-1 corresponds to a pseudogene. CDR3 length: 16 amino acids. CDR3 bases: TGTGCCAGCAGCATTAAACCGGGACTGGCCCCCGGGGAGCTGTTTTTT. Translating gives CASSIKPGLAPGELFF.

This CDR3 reads CASSLAGLAGYNEQFF. In DNA, the CDR3 is TGTGCCAGCAGCTTGGCAGGACTAGCGGGATACAATGAGCAGTTCTTC. The rearrangement joins TRBV5-6 to TRBJ2-1, with TRBD2 matching 12 bases. The CDR3 contains 16 residues. CDR1 is SGHDT, CDR2 YYEEEE, per germline. Trimming removed 0 bases from V and 4 bases from J; junction bases left unmatched: 2.

The rearrangement uses TRBV14 and TRBJ1-3, with 8 bases aligning to TRBD1. Germline lookup yields CDR1 SGHDN and CDR2 FVKESK. The CDR3 consists of 17 residues. V lost 4 bases, J lost 0 bases, and 8 bases stayed unmatched. The CDR3 DNA is TGTGCCAGCAGCCCCCGGACAGGGATATTCTCTGGAAACACCATATATTTT. Its protein product is CASSPRTGIFSGNTIYF.

The V gene is TRBV19, the J gene TRBJ2-1; TRBD2 agrees at 10 bases. This CDR3 has 14 amino acids. V lost 8 bases, J lost 4 bases, and 5 bases stayed unmatched. Germline V gives CDR1 LNHDA, CDR2 SQIVND (reference sequence). For the CDR3, the DNA is TGTGCCAGTGGAGCGGGAGGGCCATACAATGAGCAGTTCTTC. Its protein is CASGAGGPYNEQFF.

The chain couples TRBV2 to TRBJ2-2, with TRBD2 matching over 14 bases. With 7 bases clipped from V and 5 bases from J, the junction kept 6 bases outside the gene matches. The germline V gene has CDR1 SNHLY and CDR2 FYNNEI. This CDR3 comprises 16 residues. This CDR3 is CASTQTSGGGTGELFF. The CDR3 DNA follows: TGTGCCAGCACCCAGACTAGCGGGGGGGGAACCGGGGAGCTGTTTTTT.

V is TRBV5-5 and J is TRBJ2-1, with 9 positions matching TRBD2. Germline lookup yields CDR1 SGHKS and CDR2 YYEKEE (reference sequence). With 4 bases clipped from V and 8 bases from J, the junction kept 19 bases outside the gene matches. The CDR3 contains 18 residues. CDR3 protein: CASSHQVFSGSMFDEQFF. CDR3 coding DNA: TGTGCCAGCAGCCACCAGGTATTTAGCGGGAGCATGTTCGATGAGCAGTTCTTC.

The V call is TRBV29-1, the J call TRBJ1-4; D gene unclear. The CDR3 is 13 residues long. Germline CDR1 and CDR2: SQVTM and ANQGSEA. Trimming shortened V by 5 bases and J by 8 bases, and 15 bases separated the two germline ends. The CDR3 here is CSVQTYTREKLFF. The CDR3 DNA is TGCAGCGTTCAGACATACACGAGGGAAAAACTGTTTTTT.

J is TRBJ2-2 and V is TRBV5-1, with unresolved D. Germline-derived CDR1 and CDR2 are SGHRS and YFSETQ. The V end lost 5 bases, the J end lost 1 base, and 12 bases lay between the germline ends. The CDR3 totals 15 residues. In DNA form, the CDR3 reads TGCGCCAGCAGTCCTACAGCCTTGAACACCGGGGAGCTGTTTTTT. It codes for CASSPTALNTGELFF.

V is TRBV7-2 and J is TRBJ2-2; 9 bases match TRBD1. CDR1 and CDR2 (germline): SGHTA, FQGNSA. This CDR3 has 15 residues. V was clipped by 5 bases and J by 7 bases; unmatched bases: 8. CDR3 nucleotides: TGTGCCAGCAGCCCACGGACAGGGGCGGTCGGGGAGCTGTTTTTT. The encoded protein is CASSPRTGAVGELFF.

In its sample, this clone was seen once. The V call is TRBV6-2 or TRBV6-3, the J call TRBJ2-2; D tentatively fits TRBD1 or TRBD2 (5 bases each). Trimming cost V 0 bases and J 6 bases, with 8 bases left between them. The CDR3 totals 14 residues. The V gene's germline CDR1 is MNHEY and CDR2 SVGEGT. The CDR3 spells CASSYSRGSGELFF. CDR3 in DNA: TGTGCCAGCAGTTACTCGAGGGGATCCGGGGAGCTGTTTTTT.

The V and J genes are TRBV10-3 and TRBJ1-2, with a possible D match to TRBD1 (6 bases). In germline, CDR1 is ENHRY, CDR2 SYGVKD. The germline V and J ends were trimmed by 1 base and 3 bases, with 6 bases remaining between them. This CDR3 has 13 amino acids. The CDR3 coding sequence is TGTGCCATCAGTGAGTACAGGGACTATGGCTACACCTTC. It yields the protein CAISEYRDYGYTF.

V usage is TRBV6-2 or TRBV6-3 and J usage is TRBJ1-5; no reliable D call. The CDR3 has 12 amino acids. Trimming cost V 4 bases and J 7 bases, with 8 bases left between them. Per the germline V gene, CDR1 is MNHEY and CDR2 is SVGEGT. Here the CDR3 reads CASSSSGQPQHF. The CDR3 nucleotides read TGTGCCAGCAGTTCTTCCGGGCAGCCCCAGCATTTT.

The table lists this clone with a few counts. The J gene is TRBJ2-7, the V gene TRBV5-6, with D uncertain. Per germline, CDR1 SGHDT and CDR2 YYEEEE. CDR3 length: 11 amino acids. Trimming cost V 0 bases and J 4 bases, with 2 bases left between them. The CDR3 protein is CASSLGYEQYF. The CDR3 DNA reads TGTGCCAGCAGCTTGGGGTACGAGCAGTACTTC.

CDR3 coding DNA: TGTGCCATCAGCGACAACTCTGGGGCCAACGTCCTGACTTTC. Translated: CAISDNSGANVLTF. The chain couples TRBV10-3 to TRBJ2-6; no clear D. The CDR3 runs 14 residues. Germline CDR1 is ENHRY and CDR2 is SYGVKD. Trimming stripped 6 bases from V and 0 bases from J, with 6 bases between.

The chain links TRBV7-2 to TRBJ1-2; no clear D gene. Trimming took off 7 bases at V and 1 base at J, with 10 bases between the two ends. CDR1 is SGHTA, CDR2 FQGNSA, per germline. This CDR3 spans 13 amino acids. This chain's CDR3 is CASTTSFNYGYTF. The CDR3 coding sequence is TGTGCCAGCACTACGTCGTTTAACTATGGCTACACCTTC.

The V and J genes are TRBV19 and TRBJ1-2; D perhaps matches TRBD1 (5 bases). There are 13 residues in the CDR3. Germline V gene data show CDR1 as LNHDA and CDR2 as SQIVND (reference sequence). V dropped 7 bases and J dropped 0 bases, with 9 bases sitting between them. The CDR3 loop is CASKRTTNYGYTF. The CDR3, as DNA: TGTGCCAGTAAACGGACAACTAACTATGGCTACACCTTC.

The rearrangement joins TRBV4-2 to TRBJ1-2, with TRBD1 identical over 7 bases. Germline V gene lookup returns CDR1 LGHNA and CDR2 YNFKEQ. The CDR3 sequence is 16 residues long. V lost 0 bases and J lost 0; bases outside the gene matches: 4. DNA for the CDR3: TGTGCCAGCAGCCAAGATTGGACAGGACCTAACTATGGCTACACCTTC. This codes for CASSQDWTGPNYGYTF.

DNA of the CDR3: TGTGCCAGCAGCCAACTTGCGTCCGCCGGGACACTTTATGGCTACACCTTC. It codes for CASSQLASAGTLYGYTF. The chain employs TRBV3-1 (or the pseudogene TRBV3-2) and TRBJ1-2, with TRBD1 as a possible D gene (6 bases). CDR3 length: 17 residues. Germline values: CDR1 LGHDT, CDR2 YNNKEL (reference sequence). V dropped 2 bases and J dropped 5 bases, with 21 bases sitting between them.

The chain uses TRBV18 and TRBJ2-2; TRBD1 matches at 9 bases. CDR3 size: 16 residues. Per the germline V gene, CDR1 is KGHSH and CDR2 is LQKENI. The ends lost 2 bases at V and 7 bases at J; junction bases unmatched: 8. The CDR3 protein is CASSPSGQGRGGELFF. In nucleotides, the CDR3 is TGTGCCAGCTCACCATCCGGACAGGGGAGAGGCGGGGAGCTGTTTTTT.

The chain links TRBV7-9 to TRBJ1-4; the D gene is possibly TRBD1 (6 bases). Germline CDR1 is SEHNR and CDR2 is FQNEAQ (reference sequence). This CDR3 has 14 amino acids. The germline V and J ends were trimmed by 3 bases and 5 bases, with 10 bases remaining between them. The CDR3 coding sequence is TGTGCCAGCAGCTTGAGACAGGAGAATGAAAAACTGTTTTTT. As protein: CASSLRQENEKLFF.

V gene TRBV7-2 combines with J gene TRBJ1-1, with a possible D match to TRBD1 (5 bases). Trimming took 4 bases from V and 7 from J, leaving 13 bases between them. Germline V gives CDR1 SGHTA, CDR2 FQGNSA. The CDR3 length is 13 residues. CDR3 sequence (DNA): TGTGCCAGCAGCTCGGACGGGGGACTTGAAGCTTTCTTT. As protein: CASSSDGGLEAFF.

The chain employs TRBV28 and TRBJ1-2; D unresolved. The germline V gene encodes CDR1 MDHEN and CDR2 SYDVKM. Trimming shortened V by 4 bases and J by 4 bases, and 16 bases separated the two germline ends. The CDR3 is made up of 15 amino acids. CDR3 sequence (DNA): TGTGCCAGCAGTTCTTCCTCGGAAGGACCCTATGGCTACACCTTC. This gives the protein CASSSSSEGPYGYTF.